This T cell receptor beta chain was captured in a study of T cell clonotyping in hematopoietic cell transplantation. Background on the study: Blood collection times were about day -28 and days 30, 100, 180 posttransplant.

This clone was recorded only once. Only in-frame clones appear in the TCRdb table, and some are missing; sequencing was by immunoSEQ multiplex PCR. The sample lists roughly 13,000 clones, roughly 60% occurring once. The sequence was collected from a human donor who either received an allogeneic hematopoietic cell transplant for a myeloid malignancy or was a related donor (not recorded which). Some clones in this sample may be carry-over from other donors' samples. Sequenced material: PBMCs.

Written as DNA, the CDR3 is TGTGCCAGCAGCCTTGCTCCGGGCAACACTGAAGCTTTCTTT. This codes for CASSLAPGNTEAFF. The genes are TRBV11-3 and TRBJ1-1; the D is unclear. V dropped 5 bases and J dropped 2 bases, with 12 bases sitting between them. The V gene's germline CDR1 is SGHNT and CDR2 YENEEA. The CDR3 runs to 14 residues.